This T cell receptor (beta chain) was sequenced for a study of chemoradiotherapy in HPV16-positive cancers. The CDR3 has 13 residues. The germline CDR1 and CDR2 sequences are SEHNR and FQNEAQ (reference sequence). V was shortened by 4 bases and J by 10 bases, with 11 bases between the two germline ends. This clone was counted between two and nine times. Its target is unknown. Here immunoSEQ multiplex PCR was the method, and the copy in TCRdb shows in-frame clones only, minus some. The top ten hold over 5% of the sample, which has 35,000 to 45,000 clones, 65% to 80% seen once. General study findings and limits: The functional HPV-specific definition rests on just a couple of HPV16-positive patients. Better recurrence-free survival went with HPV-responsive T-cell expansion in HPV16-positive patients.

The receptor was isolated from a human donor with HPV-associated anogenital cancer. The starting material was blood, obtained from a patient who underwent chemoradiotherapy. The chain links TRBV7-9 to TRBJ1-6, with TRBD1 as a possible D gene (5 bases). The CDR3 is CASSWGGESPLHF. The DNA of the CDR3 is TGTGCCAGCAGCTGGGGGGGGGAATCACCCCTCCACTTT.